The 25 T cell receptor beta chains listed next were all sequenced from one sample in a study of cytomegalovirus exposure and HLA in healthy donors. 60 Vbeta and 13 Jbeta primers were used in PCR. Measured with immunoSEQ multiplex PCR; TCRdb has only the in-frame clones, and not every one. Among around 130,000 clones listed, over 6.5% were seen once. What was sequenced was PBMCs. The source of these receptors is a woman in her thirties or forties in good health and CMV-seropositive.

This sequence joins TRBV28 and TRBJ2-2; the D gene is possibly TRBD2 (5 bases). Per the germline V gene, CDR1 is MDHEN and CDR2 is SYDVKM. The CDR3 is made up of 15 amino acids. V was trimmed by 5 bases and J by 6 bases, leaving 16 bases between them. The CDR3: CASSPGRGSAGELFF. The CDR3 DNA is TGTGCCAGCAGTCCCGGACGCGGGTCAGCCGGGGAGCTGTTTTTT.

The chain joins TRBV27 to TRBJ1-2, with TRBD1 matching over 8 bases. The CDR3 is 14 amino acids. V lost 5 bases and J lost 7; bases outside the gene matches: 9. CDR1 and CDR2 from the germline V gene are MNHEY and SMNVEV (reference sequence). CDR3 region: CASSPTGAFGGYTF. CDR3 bases: TGTGCCAGCAGTCCGACAGGGGCGTTTGGTGGCTACACCTTC.

This chain links TRBV28 with TRBJ1-5, with D tentatively TRBD1 (6 bases). The CDR3 totals 13 residues. Germline-derived CDR1 and CDR2 are MDHEN and SYDVKM. Trimming stripped 5 bases from V and 5 bases from J, with 10 bases between. This chain's CDR3 is CASSLQGYQPQHF. Written as DNA, the CDR3 is TGTGCCAGCAGTCTACAGGGCTATCAGCCCCAGCATTTT.

This chain links TRBV2 with TRBJ1-4, with D possibly matching TRBD1 (5 bases). The CDR3 extends over 15 amino acids. Trimming pared 2 bases from V and 8 bases from J, leaving 15 bases between. Germline-derived CDR1 and CDR2 are SNHLY and FYNNEI. The CDR3 nucleotides are TGTGCCAGCAGTGAACTTAGGCAACGGGGGGAAAAACTGTTTTTT. Translation gives CASSELRQRGEKLFF.

The count of this clone is one. The chain combines TRBV7-8 with TRBJ2-1; the match to TRBD2 covers 10 bases. With V trimmed by 2 bases and J by 8 bases, 9 bases remained unmatched. The CDR3 spans 16 residues. Germline CDR1 SGHVS, CDR2 FQNEAQ. CDR3 sequence reads: CASSLLAGAPTHEQFF. DNA of the CDR3: TGTGCCAGCAGCTTACTAGCGGGGGCGCCAACCCATGAGCAGTTCTTC. The variable domain in full, with the rest retrieved from reference TRBV7-8 and TRBJ2-1, is GAGVSQSPRYKVAKRGQDVALRCDPISGHVSLFWYQQALGQGPEFLTYFQNEAQLDKSGLPSDRFFAERPEGSVSTLKIQRTQQEDSAVYLCASSLLAGAPTHEQFFGPGTRLTVL.

J is TRBJ1-1 and V is TRBV6-5, with 8 bases aligning to TRBD1. Germline-derived CDR1 and CDR2 are MNHEY and SVGAGI. The junction had 7 bases not matched to a gene; V was cut back by 0 bases and J by 7 bases. The CDR3 runs 15 residues. The CDR3 here is CASSYSRSGGHEAFF. In DNA form, the CDR3 reads TGTGCCAGCAGTTACTCGAGGTCAGGGGGCCATGAAGCTTTCTTT.

The sample holds a few counts of this clone. This rearrangement joins TRBV2 to TRBJ1-5, with D uncertain. The CDR3 is 16 amino acids. Germline V gives CDR1 SNHLY, CDR2 FYNNEI. The ends were cut back, 4 bases at V and 2 bases at J, with 15 bases in the middle. The CDR3 DNA reads as TGTGCCAGCAGTGTTTCCGGGAACTGGGGCAATCAGCCCCAGCATTTT. This gives the protein CASSVSGNWGNQPQHF. Full variable domain (missing parts from reference TRBV2 and TRBJ1-5): EPEVTQTPSHQVTQMGQEVILRCVPISNHLYFYWYRQILGQKVEFLVSFYNNEISEKSEIFDDQFSVERPDGSNFTLKIRSTKLEDSAMYFCASSVSGNWGNQPQHFGDGTRLSIL.

This clone occurred a few times. This chain connects TRBV9 to TRBJ1-4; D is perhaps TRBD1 (6 bases). The germline V gene encodes CDR1 SGDLS and CDR2 YYNGEE. CDR3 length: 15 residues. Deletions cut 4 bases from V and 4 bases from J, with 14 bases between. CDR3 sequence (DNA): TGTGCCAGCAGCCCCCGGACAGCCGATAATGAAAAACTGTTTTTT. Translating it yields CASSPRTADNEKLFF.

This clone was counted only a few times. The chain uses TRBV15 and TRBJ2-7; D is undetermined. Trimming pared 0 bases from V and 7 bases from J, leaving 7 bases between. The CDR3 spans 12 residues. Germline CDR1 and CDR2: LNHNV and YYDKDF (reference sequence). CDR3 loop: CATSRDFKEQYF. The CDR3 bases are TGTGCCACCAGCAGAGATTTCAAAGAGCAGTACTTC.

This clone was picked up a small number of times. The chain couples TRBV5-1 to TRBJ1-1; a weak D match, TRBD1 (6 bases). The germline V gene encodes CDR1 SGHRS and CDR2 YFSETQ. The V and J ends lost 4 bases and 3 bases respectively, with 13 bases between them. There are 14 residues in the CDR3. CDR3 in amino acids: CASSTEAGDTEAFF. CDR3 nucleotide sequence: TGCGCCAGCAGCACCGAGGCAGGGGACACTGAAGCTTTCTTT.

This clone showed up just a few times. The V and J genes are TRBV4-2 and TRBJ1-1; TRBD1 aligns across 8 bases. Per the germline V gene, CDR1 is LGHNA and CDR2 is YNFKEQ. The CDR3 totals 13 residues. J lost 2 bases, V lost 6 bases, and 2 bases had no gene match. The DNA for the CDR3 is TGTGCCAGCAGGGACAGGGATAACACTGAAGCTTTCTTT. It codes for CASRDRDNTEAFF.

The rearrangement uses TRBV6-5 and TRBJ2-3; 10 bases fit TRBD2. Germline trimming cut 3 bases from V and 4 bases from J; bases unmatched to any gene: 7. Per the germline V gene, CDR1 is MNHEY and CDR2 is SVGAGI. The CDR3 has 16 amino acids. The CDR3 sequence is CASSYRAGGRADTQYF. DNA of the CDR3: TGTGCCAGCAGTTATCGAGCGGGAGGGAGGGCAGATACGCAGTATTTT.

This sequence joins TRBV2 and TRBJ2-1; D perhaps matches TRBD2 (7 bases). Between the trimmed V and J ends, which lost 11 bases and 2 bases, there was a span of 16 bases. Per germline, CDR1 SNHLY and CDR2 FYNNEI. This CDR3 region has 14 residues. CDR3 sequence (DNA): TGTGCCGGGGCCGCGGGGGCTACCTACAATGAGCAGTTCTTC. Its translation is CAGAAGATYNEQFF.

This clone was observed a handful of times. The chain combines TRBV6-6 with TRBJ2-7, with D perhaps matching TRBD1 (5 bases). CDR3 length equals 15 residues. The V end was cut by 6 bases, the J end by 4 bases, with 19 bases between. In germline, CDR1 is MNHNY, CDR2 SVGAGI (reference sequence). CDR3 in DNA: TGTGCCAGCAGAAGACGACAGCTTACACTTTACGAGCAGTACTTC. Its protein is CASRRRQLTLYEQYF.

This clone was observed a handful of times. This chain connects TRBV6-5 to TRBJ2-7, with 10 bases lining up with TRBD1. V was clipped by 2 bases and J by 3 bases; unmatched bases: 1. The CDR3 sequence is 14 residues long. Per germline, CDR1 MNHEY and CDR2 SVGAGI. CDR3 loop: CASSYGTGDYEQYF. CDR3 DNA sequence: TGTGCCAGCAGTTACGGGACAGGGGACTACGAGCAGTACTTC.

This clone was found a few times. The chain couples TRBV2 to TRBJ2-2; D remains ambiguous. The CDR3 totals 14 residues. Trimming pared 6 bases from V and 1 base from J, leaving 9 bases between. The germline gives CDR1 SNHLY, CDR2 FYNNEI. CDR3 coding DNA: TGTGCCAGCAGGAGGAGCGAGAACACCGGGGAGCTGTTTTTT. Translating gives CASRRSENTGELFF.

The genes are TRBV9 and TRBJ2-3; possibly TRBD1 for D (6 bases). V was pared by 4 bases and J by 0 bases, with 15 bases between. This CDR3 spans 16 amino acids. The V gene's germline CDR1 is SGDLS and CDR2 YYNGEE. CDR3 amino acids: CASSPWTEPSTDTQYF. For the CDR3, the DNA is TGTGCCAGCAGCCCCTGGACAGAACCTAGCACAGATACGCAGTATTTT. The full variable domain, in which reference TRBV9 and TRBJ2-3 provide the parts outside the CDR3, is DSGVTQTPKHLITATGQRVTLRCSPRSGDLSVYWYQQSLDQGLQFLIQYYNGEERAKGNILERFSAQQFPDLHSELNLSSLELGDSALYFCASSPWTEPSTDTQYFGPGTRLTVL.

This clone was counted between two and nine times. The V and J genes are TRBV10-2 and TRBJ2-7, with 12 bases fitting TRBD1. CDR3 length: 15 amino acids. From germline, CDR1 is WSHSY and CDR2 SAAADI. With V trimmed by 6 bases and J by 7 bases, 10 bases remained unmatched. This CDR3 reads CASSENRDRGQEQYF. As DNA, the CDR3 is TGCGCCAGCAGCGAGAACCGGGACAGGGGGCAAGAGCAGTACTTC.

J is TRBJ1-1 and V is TRBV12-5; 8 nucleotides agree with TRBD1. Germline V gives CDR1 LGHNT, CDR2 FRNRAP. Unmatched junction bases numbered 7, after V lost 5 bases and J lost 5 bases. The length of the CDR3 is 14 residues. The CDR3 DNA follows: TGTGCTAGTGGTCCACCAGGGGGCTGGACTGAAGCTTTCTTT. Its translation is CASGPPGGWTEAFF.

This chain uses TRBV7-8 with TRBJ2-7; TRBD1 aligns across 10 bases. There are 13 residues in the CDR3. CDR1 and CDR2 (germline): SGHVS, FQNEAQ. The V gene end was trimmed by 8 bases and the J gene end by 4 bases; junction bases not matched to a gene: 5. CDR3 amino acids: CASSGQGLYEQYF. The CDR3 bases are TGTGCCAGCTCGGGACAGGGGCTGTACGAGCAGTACTTC.

This clone has ten or more counts. CDR3 residues: CASSQADRVNTEAFF. The CDR3 nucleotides read TGCGCCAGCAGCCAGGCAGACAGGGTAAACACTGAAGCTTTCTTT. The chain couples TRBV4-1 to TRBJ1-1; TRBD1 aligns across 7 bases. Per germline, CDR1 MGHRA and CDR2 YSYEKL. The CDR3 has 15 amino acids. V was clipped by 3 bases and J by 2 bases; unmatched bases: 6.

This clone was counted only a few times. V usage is TRBV19 and J usage is TRBJ1-1; TRBD1 might be the D (5 bases). Germline CDR1 and CDR2: LNHDA and SQIVND (reference sequence). Trimming stripped 3 bases from V and 1 base from J, with 9 bases between. CDR3 length equals 14 residues. The CDR3: CASSIGATNTEAFF. CDR3 sequence (DNA): TGTGCCAGTAGTATTGGGGCAACGAACACTGAAGCTTTCTTT.

This chain joins TRBV5-6 and TRBJ1-3; maybe TRBD1 (5 bases). Germline assignment: CDR1 SGHDT and CDR2 YYEEEE. There are 13 residues in the CDR3. The germline V and J ends were trimmed by 3 bases and 4 bases, with 8 bases remaining between them. CDR3 residues: CASSWRDGNTIYF. CDR3 sequence (DNA): TGTGCCAGCAGCTGGCGGGACGGAAACACCATATATTTT.

Here the CDR3 reads CASSSRTGTDTQYF. CDR3 sequence (DNA): TGTGCCAGCAGCTCAAGGACTGGCACAGATACGCAGTATTTT. The chain links TRBV7-9 to TRBJ2-3; a possible D gene is TRBD2 (5 bases). CDR1 and CDR2 (germline): SEHNR, FQNEAQ (reference sequence). V gave up 4 bases and J gave up 1 base, with 9 bases separating them. The CDR3 is 14 residues long.

This clone has only a few counts. The chain employs TRBV11-2 and TRBJ2-5; D is perhaps TRBD2 (7 bases). CDR1 and CDR2 (germline): SGHAT, FQNNGV. The V and J ends lost 1 base and 7 bases respectively, with 13 bases between them. The CDR3 totals 14 residues. The DNA of the CDR3 is TGTGCCAGCAGCTTAGTGGGGGGGCGGGGGACCCAGTACTTC. Its protein product is CASSLVGGRGTQYF.